A single sample gave rise to the 5 T cell receptor beta chains below, sequenced in a study of memory CD4+ T cells and cytomegalovirus serostatus. The table came from immunoSEQ multiplex PCR; TCRdb's copy has only in-frame clones and leaves some out. The sample has 25,000 to 35,000 clones; approximately 72% are singletons. The sort gate was single viable CD3+CD4+CD8-CD45RO+ cells for memory CD4+ T cells. The sequencing sample was made of memory CD4+ T cells from blood. The source is an adult in good health and CMV-seronegative. Some clones in this sample may be carry-over from other donors' samples.

This clone occurred once. The germline gene is not matched at one end of the junction; a read error may be the cause. The V and J genes are TRBV28 and TRBJ2-7; 9 bases line up with TRBD1. Germline CDR1 and CDR2: MDHEN and SYDVKM. CDR3 length: 15 amino acids. CDR3 residues: CASSLSGTGLDEQYF. CDR3 nucleotides: TGTGCCAGCAGCTTATCCGGGACAGGGTTGGACGAGCAGTACTTC. Supplemented by reference TRBV28 and TRBJ2-7, the full variable domain reads DVKVTQSSRYLVKRTGEKVFLECVQDMDHENMFWYRQDPGLGLRLIYFSYDVKMKEKGDIPEGYSVSREKKERFSLILESASTNQTSMYLCASSLSGTGLDEQYFGPGTRLTVT.

Only a few counts were recorded for this clone. The chain uses TRBV25-1 and TRBJ1-2, with 9 nucleotides matching TRBD1. CDR3 size: 16 residues. V shed 3 bases and J 6 bases; nucleotides not matched to a gene: 11. Germline V CDR1 and CDR2: MGHDK, SYGVNS. For the CDR3, the DNA is TGTGCCAGCAGTGAGAACAGGGGGCGAATGGCGGATGGCTACACCTTC. It yields the protein CASSENRGRMADGYTF.

There are a few counts of this clone. The chain joins TRBV2 to TRBJ2-2; D uncertain. Trimming removed 2 bases from V and 2 bases from J, with 6 bases in between. CDR1 is SNHLY and CDR2 is FYNNEI in the germline V gene. The CDR3 is made up of 14 amino acids. This CDR3 is CASSESRNTGELFF. DNA for the CDR3: TGTGCCAGCAGTGAATCCCGTAACACCGGGGAGCTGTTTTTT.

This clone was detected only once. The V call is TRBV12-5, the J call TRBJ2-3; no clear D. Germline-derived CDR1 and CDR2 are LGHNT and FRNRAP. CDR3 length: 14 amino acids. The V gene lost 6 bases and the J gene lost 3 bases, with 13 bases spanning the gap. CDR3: CASGSPGPTDTQYF. Here the CDR3 DNA reads TGTGCTAGTGGGTCCCCCGGCCCAACAGATACGCAGTATTTT.

The CDR3 DNA is TGTGCCAGCAATCCGTCGACAGGGGTAGACACTGAAGCTTTCTTT. This codes for CASNPSTGVDTEAFF. This chain joins TRBV5-5 and TRBJ1-1; TRBD1 aligns across 8 bases. Germline lookup yields CDR1 SGHKS and CDR2 YYEKEE (reference sequence). Trimming took 6 bases from V and 3 from J; bases not matched to a gene: 10. The CDR3 has 15 amino acids.